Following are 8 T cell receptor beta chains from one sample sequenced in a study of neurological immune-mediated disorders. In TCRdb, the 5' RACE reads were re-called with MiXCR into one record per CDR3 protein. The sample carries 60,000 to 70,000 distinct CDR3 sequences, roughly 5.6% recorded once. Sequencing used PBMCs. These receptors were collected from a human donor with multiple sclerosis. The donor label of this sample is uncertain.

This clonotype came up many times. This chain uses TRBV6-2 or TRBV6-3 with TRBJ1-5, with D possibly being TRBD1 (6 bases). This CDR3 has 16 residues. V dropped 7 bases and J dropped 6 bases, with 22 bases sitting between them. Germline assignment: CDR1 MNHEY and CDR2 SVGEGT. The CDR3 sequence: CASTKGGGLGFQPQHF. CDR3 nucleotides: TGTGCCAGCACCAAGGGGGGCGGGTTAGGGTTTCAGCCCCAGCATTTT.

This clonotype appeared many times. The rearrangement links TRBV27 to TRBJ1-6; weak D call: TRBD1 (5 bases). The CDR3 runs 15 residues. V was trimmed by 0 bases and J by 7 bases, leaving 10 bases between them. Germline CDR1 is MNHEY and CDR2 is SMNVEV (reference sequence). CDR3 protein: CASSLSRVSNSPLHF. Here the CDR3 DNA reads TGTGCCAGCAGTTTATCCAGGGTGAGCAATTCACCCCTCCACTTT.

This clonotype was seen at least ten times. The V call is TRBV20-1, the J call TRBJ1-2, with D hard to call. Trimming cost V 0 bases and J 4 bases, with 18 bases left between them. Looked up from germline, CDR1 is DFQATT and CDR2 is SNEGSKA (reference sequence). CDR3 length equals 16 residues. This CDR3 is CSARDSTPLGSYGYTF. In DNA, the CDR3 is TGCAGTGCTAGAGATTCGACGCCCCTTGGCAGCTATGGCTACACCTTC.

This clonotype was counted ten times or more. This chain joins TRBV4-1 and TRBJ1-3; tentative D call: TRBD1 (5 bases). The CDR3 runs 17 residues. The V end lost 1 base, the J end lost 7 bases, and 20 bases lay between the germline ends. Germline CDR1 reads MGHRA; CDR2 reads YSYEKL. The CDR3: CASSQVGRQPYANTIYF. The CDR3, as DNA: TGCGCCAGCAGCCAAGTAGGAAGACAGCCCTACGCTAACACCATATATTTT.

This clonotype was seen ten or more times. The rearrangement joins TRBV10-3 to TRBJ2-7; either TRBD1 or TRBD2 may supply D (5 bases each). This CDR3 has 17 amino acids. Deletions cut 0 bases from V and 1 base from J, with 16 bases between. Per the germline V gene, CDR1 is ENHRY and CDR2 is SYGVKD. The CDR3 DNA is TGTGCCATCAGTGAGTCGCTGGTGGGGGATCGGTCCTACGAGCAGTACTTC. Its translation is CAISESLVGDRSYEQYF.

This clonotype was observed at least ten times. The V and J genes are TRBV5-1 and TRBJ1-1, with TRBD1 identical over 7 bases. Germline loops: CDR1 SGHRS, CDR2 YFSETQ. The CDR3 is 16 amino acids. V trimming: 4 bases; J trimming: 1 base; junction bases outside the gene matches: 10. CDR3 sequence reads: CASSPQGGAWNTEAFF. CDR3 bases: TGCGCCAGCAGCCCGCAGGGGGGCGCGTGGAACACTGAAGCTTTCTTT.

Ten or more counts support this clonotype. The CDR3 protein is CSARVSQVTTSGGVDTQYF. CDR3 in DNA: TGCAGTGCTAGAGTCAGTCAAGTTACTACTAGCGGGGGGGTAGATACGCAGTATTTT. This chain links TRBV20-1 with TRBJ2-3, with TRBD2 matching 13 bases. This CDR3 region has 19 residues. J lost 5 bases, V lost 1 base, and 15 bases had no gene match. CDR1 is DFQATT, CDR2 SNEGSKA, per germline (reference sequence).

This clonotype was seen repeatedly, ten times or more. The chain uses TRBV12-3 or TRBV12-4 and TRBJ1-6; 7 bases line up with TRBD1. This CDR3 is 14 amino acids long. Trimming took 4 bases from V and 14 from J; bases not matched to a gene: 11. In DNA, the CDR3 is TGTGCCAGCAGTTCCCGACAGGGCCTGGGATCCCTCCACTTT. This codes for CASSSRQGLGSLHF.